One sample yielded the 6 T cell receptor beta chains listed below, sequenced in a study of T cell responses to AZD1222 COVID-19 vaccine. Assay used: immunoSEQ multiplex PCR; TCRdb lists only in-frame clones, some missing. The table includes 46,000 or so clones, roughly 91% detected once. This specimen consisted of peripheral blood, obtained 28 days after the second AZD1222 dose. The receptors were sampled from an adult who received the AZD1222 COVID-19 vaccine.

The CDR3 region is CASSTEWAYGYTF. CDR3 DNA: TGTGCCAGCAGCACAGAATGGGCGTATGGCTACACCTTC. V usage is TRBV6-5 and J usage is TRBJ1-2; D uncertain. Trimming left V 6 bases short and J 5 bases short, with 13 bases between. Germline V gene lookup returns CDR1 MNHEY and CDR2 SVGAGI. The CDR3 length is 13 residues.

The genes are TRBV5-6 and TRBJ2-3, with D hard to call. With 1 base removed from V and 5 bases from J, the gap between germline ends came to 2 bases. The CDR3 runs 11 residues. The germline V gene encodes CDR1 SGHDT and CDR2 YYEEEE. This CDR3 is CASSLQDTQYF. The CDR3 nucleotides are TGTGCCAGCAGCTTGCAAGATACGCAGTATTTT.

The chain has TRBV6-2 or TRBV6-3 and TRBJ1-1; D may be TRBD1 (5 bases). Trimming stripped 4 bases from V and 6 bases from J, with 18 bases between. The length of the CDR3 is 15 residues. The V gene's germline CDR1 is MNHEY and CDR2 SVGEGT. CDR3 sequence reads: CASSLHDGPGAEAFF. DNA of the CDR3: TGTGCCAGCAGTTTGCATGACGGGCCGGGGGCTGAAGCTTTCTTT.

This chain joins TRBV10-3 and TRBJ2-2, with D perhaps matching TRBD2 (6 bases). Germline V gene lookup returns CDR1 ENHRY and CDR2 SYGVKD. The ends were cut back, 11 bases at V and 6 bases at J, with 13 bases in the middle. CDR3 size: 12 residues. CDR3 region: CASWPGAGELFF. The CDR3, as DNA: TGTGCCTCGTGGCCGGGGGCCGGGGAGCTGTTTTTT.

The chain carries TRBV10-3 and TRBJ1-2; D perhaps matches TRBD1 (6 bases). Germline V lookup: CDR1 ENHRY, CDR2 SYGVKD. Between the trimmed V and J ends, which lost 3 bases and 6 bases, there was a span of 8 bases. This CDR3 has 12 amino acids. CDR3 sequence: CAISETGHGYTF. The DNA of the CDR3 is TGTGCCATCAGTGAAACAGGGCATGGCTACACCTTC.

The V call is TRBV10-3, the J call TRBJ2-1, with no clear D. V gave up 3 bases and J gave up 8 bases, with 5 bases separating them. Germline assignment: CDR1 ENHRY and CDR2 SYGVKD. This CDR3 has 11 residues. As DNA, the CDR3 is TGTGCCATCAGTGAAACCGATGAGCAGTTCTTC. It codes for CAISETDEQFF.